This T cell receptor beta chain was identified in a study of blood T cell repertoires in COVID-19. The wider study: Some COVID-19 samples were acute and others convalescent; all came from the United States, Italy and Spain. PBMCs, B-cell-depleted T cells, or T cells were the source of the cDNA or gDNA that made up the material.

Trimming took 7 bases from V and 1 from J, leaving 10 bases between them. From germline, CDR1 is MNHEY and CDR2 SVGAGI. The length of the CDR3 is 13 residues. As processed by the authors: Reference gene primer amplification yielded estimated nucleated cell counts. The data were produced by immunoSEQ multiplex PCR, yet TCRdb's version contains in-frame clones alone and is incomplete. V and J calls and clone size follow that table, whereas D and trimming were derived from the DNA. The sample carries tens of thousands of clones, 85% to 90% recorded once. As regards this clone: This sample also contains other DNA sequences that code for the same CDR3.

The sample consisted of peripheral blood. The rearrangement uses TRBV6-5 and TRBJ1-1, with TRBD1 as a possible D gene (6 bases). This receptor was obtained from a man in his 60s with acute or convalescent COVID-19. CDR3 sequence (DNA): TGTGCCAGCACCGTGGACAGGAACACTGAAGCTTTCTTT. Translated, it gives CASTVDRNTEAFF.